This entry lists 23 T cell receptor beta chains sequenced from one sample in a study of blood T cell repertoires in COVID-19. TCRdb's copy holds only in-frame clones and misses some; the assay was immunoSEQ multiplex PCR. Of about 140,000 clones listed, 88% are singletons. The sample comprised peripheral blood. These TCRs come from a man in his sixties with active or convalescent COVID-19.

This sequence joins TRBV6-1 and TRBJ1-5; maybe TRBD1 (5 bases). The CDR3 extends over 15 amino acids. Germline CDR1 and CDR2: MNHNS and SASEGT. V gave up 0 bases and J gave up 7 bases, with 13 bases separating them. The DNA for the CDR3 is TGTGCCAGCAGTGAAGCGCTCATCAGGGCCCAGCCCCAGCATTTT. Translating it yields CASSEALIRAQPQHF.

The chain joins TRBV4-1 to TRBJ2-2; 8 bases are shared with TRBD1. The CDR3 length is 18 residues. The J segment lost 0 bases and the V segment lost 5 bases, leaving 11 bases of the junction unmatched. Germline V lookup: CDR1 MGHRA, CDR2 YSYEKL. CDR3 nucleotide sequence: TGCGCCAGCAGCGGCATGCGACCGGGACAGGCGAACACCGGGGAGCTGTTTTTT. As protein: CASSGMRPGQANTGELFF.

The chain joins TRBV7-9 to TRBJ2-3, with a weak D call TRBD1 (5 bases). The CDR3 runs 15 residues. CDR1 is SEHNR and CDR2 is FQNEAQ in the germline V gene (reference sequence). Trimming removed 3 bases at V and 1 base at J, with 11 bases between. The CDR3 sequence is CASSFSTGRTDTQYF. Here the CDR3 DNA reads TGTGCCAGCAGCTTCTCCACAGGCCGCACAGATACGCAGTATTTT.

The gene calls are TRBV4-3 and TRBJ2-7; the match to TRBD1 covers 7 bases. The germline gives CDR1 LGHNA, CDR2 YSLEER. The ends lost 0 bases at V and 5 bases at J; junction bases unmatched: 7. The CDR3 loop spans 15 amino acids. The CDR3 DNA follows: TGCGCCAGCAGCCAAGAGTCGATGACAGGGAACGAGCAGTACTTC. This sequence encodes CASSQESMTGNEQYF.

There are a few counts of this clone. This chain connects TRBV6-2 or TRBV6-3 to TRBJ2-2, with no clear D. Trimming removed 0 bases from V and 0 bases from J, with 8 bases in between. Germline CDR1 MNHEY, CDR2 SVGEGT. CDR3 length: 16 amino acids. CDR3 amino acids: CASSYSWRTNTGELFF. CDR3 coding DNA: TGTGCCAGCAGTTACTCGTGGCGGACGAACACCGGGGAGCTGTTTTTT.

The CDR3 protein is CASSFVTGSYEQYF. For the CDR3, the DNA is TGCGCCAGCAGTTTTGTGACAGGGTCCTACGAGCAGTACTTC. The V gene is TRBV10-2, the J gene TRBJ2-7, with 7 bases aligning to TRBD1. V lost 5 bases to trimming and J lost 1 base; unmatched junction nucleotides: 5. Germline V gene lookup returns CDR1 WSHSY and CDR2 SAAADI. The CDR3 consists of 14 residues.

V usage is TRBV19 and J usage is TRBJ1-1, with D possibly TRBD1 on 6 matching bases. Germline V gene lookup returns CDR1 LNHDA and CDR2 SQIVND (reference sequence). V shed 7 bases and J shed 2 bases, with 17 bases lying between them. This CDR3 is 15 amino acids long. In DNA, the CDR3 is TGTGCCAGTAACCCCTTCGGACAGTCAAACACTGAAGCTTTCTTT. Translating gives CASNPFGQSNTEAFF.

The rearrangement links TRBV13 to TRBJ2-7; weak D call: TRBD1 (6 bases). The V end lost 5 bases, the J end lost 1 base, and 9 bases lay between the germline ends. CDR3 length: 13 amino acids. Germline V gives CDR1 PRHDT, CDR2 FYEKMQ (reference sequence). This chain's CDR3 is CASSTGQSYEQYF. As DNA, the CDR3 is TGTGCCAGCAGCACCGGACAGTCCTACGAGCAGTACTTC.

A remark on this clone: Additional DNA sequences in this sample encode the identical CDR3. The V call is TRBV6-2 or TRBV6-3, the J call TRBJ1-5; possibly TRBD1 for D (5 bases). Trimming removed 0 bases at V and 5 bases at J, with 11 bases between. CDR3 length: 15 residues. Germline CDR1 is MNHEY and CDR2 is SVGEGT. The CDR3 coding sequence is TGTGCCAGCAGTTACTCCGGGGGTACGTATCAGCCCCAGCATTTT. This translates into CASSYSGGTYQPQHF.

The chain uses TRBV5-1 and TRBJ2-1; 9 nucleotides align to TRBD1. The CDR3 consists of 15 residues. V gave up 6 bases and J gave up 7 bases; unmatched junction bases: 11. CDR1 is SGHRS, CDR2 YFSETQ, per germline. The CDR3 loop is CASTFAGTGLNEQFF. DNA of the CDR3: TGCGCCAGCACCTTTGCCGGGACAGGGCTAAATGAGCAGTTCTTC.

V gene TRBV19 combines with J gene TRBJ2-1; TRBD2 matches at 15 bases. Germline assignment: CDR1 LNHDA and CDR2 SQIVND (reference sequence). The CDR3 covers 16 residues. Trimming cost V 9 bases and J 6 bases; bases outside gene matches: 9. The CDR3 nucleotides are TGTGCCAGCAAACCTCCGGGACTAGCGGGAGGCAATGAGCAGTTCTTC. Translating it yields CASKPPGLAGGNEQFF.

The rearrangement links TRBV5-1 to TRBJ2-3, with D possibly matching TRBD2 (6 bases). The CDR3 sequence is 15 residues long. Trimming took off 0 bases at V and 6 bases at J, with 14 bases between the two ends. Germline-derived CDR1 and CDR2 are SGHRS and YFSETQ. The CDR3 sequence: CASSLASGGRDTQYF. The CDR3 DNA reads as TGCGCCAGCAGCTTGGCTTCCGGGGGACGGGATACGCAGTATTTT.

The CDR3 DNA sequence: TGTGCCAGCAGTTACGAGTTTTCCTACGAGCAGTACTTC. The encoded protein is CASSYEFSYEQYF. The chain links TRBV6-6 to TRBJ2-7; no definite D call. Trimming left V 2 bases short and J 1 base short, with 6 bases between. The CDR3 totals 13 residues. Germline loops: CDR1 MNHNY, CDR2 SVGAGI (reference sequence).

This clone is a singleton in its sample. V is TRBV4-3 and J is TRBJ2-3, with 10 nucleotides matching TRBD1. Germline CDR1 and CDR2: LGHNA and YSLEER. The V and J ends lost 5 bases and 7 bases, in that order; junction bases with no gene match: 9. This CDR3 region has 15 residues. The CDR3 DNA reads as TGCGCCAGCAGCTCCACGACAGGGGGCTTTAATACGCAGTATTTT. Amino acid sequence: CASSSTTGGFNTQYF.

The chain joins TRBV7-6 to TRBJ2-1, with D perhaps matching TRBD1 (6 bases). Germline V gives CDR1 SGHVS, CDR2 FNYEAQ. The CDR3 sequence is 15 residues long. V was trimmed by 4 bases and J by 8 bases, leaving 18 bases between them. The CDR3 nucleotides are TGTGCCAGCAGCTCCAAGTCGATCAGGGGAGATGAGCAGTTCTTC. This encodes CASSSKSIRGDEQFF.

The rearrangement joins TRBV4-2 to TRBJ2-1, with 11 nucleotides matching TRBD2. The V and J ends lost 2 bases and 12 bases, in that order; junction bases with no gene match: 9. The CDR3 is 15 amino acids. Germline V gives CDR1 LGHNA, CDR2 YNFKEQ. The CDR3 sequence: CASSQTSGRGSAQFF. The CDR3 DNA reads TGTGCCAGCAGCCAAACTAGCGGGAGAGGTAGTGCGCAGTTCTTC.

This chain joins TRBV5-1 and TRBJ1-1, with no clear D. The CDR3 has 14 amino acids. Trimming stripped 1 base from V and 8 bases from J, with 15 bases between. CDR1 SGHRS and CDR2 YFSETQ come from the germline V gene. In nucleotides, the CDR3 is TGCGCCAGCAGCTTGAGACAAACGAACCAAGAAGCTTTCTTT. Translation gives CASSLRQTNQEAFF.

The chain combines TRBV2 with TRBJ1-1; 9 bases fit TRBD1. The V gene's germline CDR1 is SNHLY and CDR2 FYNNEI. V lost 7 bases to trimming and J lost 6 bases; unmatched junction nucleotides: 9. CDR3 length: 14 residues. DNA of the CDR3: TGTGCCAGCACCTGGGGACAGGGAAGATCTGAAGCTTTCTTT. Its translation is CASTWGQGRSEAFF.

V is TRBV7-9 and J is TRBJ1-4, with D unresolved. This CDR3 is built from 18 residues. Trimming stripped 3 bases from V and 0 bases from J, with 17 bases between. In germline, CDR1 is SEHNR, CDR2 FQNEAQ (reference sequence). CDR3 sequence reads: CASSFKRAPGTTNEKLFF. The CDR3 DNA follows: TGTGCCAGCAGCTTTAAAAGAGCCCCAGGAACAACTAATGAAAAACTGTTTTTT.

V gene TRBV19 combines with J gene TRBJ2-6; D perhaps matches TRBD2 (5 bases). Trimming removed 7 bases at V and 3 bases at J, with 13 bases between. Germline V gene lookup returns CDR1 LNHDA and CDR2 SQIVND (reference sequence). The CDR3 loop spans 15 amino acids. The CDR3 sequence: CASTTPGVGANVLTF. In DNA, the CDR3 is TGTGCCAGTACCACCCCCGGGGTTGGGGCCAACGTCCTGACTTTC.

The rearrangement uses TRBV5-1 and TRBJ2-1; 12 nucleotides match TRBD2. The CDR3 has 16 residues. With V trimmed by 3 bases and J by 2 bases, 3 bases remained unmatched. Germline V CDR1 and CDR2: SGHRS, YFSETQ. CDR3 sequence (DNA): TGCGCCAGCAGCTCCCCTAGCGGGAGGGCCTACAATGAGCAGTTCTTC. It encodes CASSSPSGRAYNEQFF.

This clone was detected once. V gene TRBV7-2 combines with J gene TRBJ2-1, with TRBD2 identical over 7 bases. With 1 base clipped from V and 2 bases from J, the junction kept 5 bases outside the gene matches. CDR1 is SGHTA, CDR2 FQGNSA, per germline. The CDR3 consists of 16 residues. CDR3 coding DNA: TGTGCCAGCAGCTTAGGGGGACTACCCCCCTACAATGAGCAGTTCTTC. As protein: CASSLGGLPPYNEQFF.

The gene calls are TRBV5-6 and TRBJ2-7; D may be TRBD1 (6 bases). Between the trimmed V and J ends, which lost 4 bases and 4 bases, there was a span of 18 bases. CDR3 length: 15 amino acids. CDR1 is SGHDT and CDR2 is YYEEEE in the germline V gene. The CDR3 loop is CASSGAGTHQYEQYF. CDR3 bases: TGTGCCAGCAGCGGTGCCGGGACACATCAATACGAGCAGTACTTC.